This T cell receptor (beta chain) emerged from a study of cytomegalovirus exposure and HLA in healthy donors. As for the study in general: According to later analysis, the same platform produced the 120 or so validation and 666 first-cohort repertoires. Study-wide findings and caveats: The investigators catalogued some 160 TCR beta chains as cytomegalovirus-associated. Using the classifier, cytomegalovirus status was reportedly diagnosed with high specificity and sensitivity.

The assay was immunoSEQ multiplex PCR, and TCRdb's table has in-frame clones only and misses some. The data hold 150,000 to 200,000 clones, with more than 75% observed a single time. For this clone: Its antigen remains unidentified.

The germline CDR1 and CDR2 sequences are GTSNPN and SVGIG (reference sequence). This CDR3 comprises 15 residues. The V and J ends lost 0 bases and 6 bases respectively, with 15 bases between them. The TCR was taken from a man between 18 and 29 years old in good health and CMV-seronegative. The chain couples TRBV30 to TRBJ1-5, with a tentative D call TRBD1 (6 bases). The sequenced material came from PBMCs. The DNA for the CDR3 is TGTGCCTGGAGTGTACGCGGGGGCCGGGGTCAGCCCCAGCATTTT. Its protein product is CAWSVRGGRGQPQHF.